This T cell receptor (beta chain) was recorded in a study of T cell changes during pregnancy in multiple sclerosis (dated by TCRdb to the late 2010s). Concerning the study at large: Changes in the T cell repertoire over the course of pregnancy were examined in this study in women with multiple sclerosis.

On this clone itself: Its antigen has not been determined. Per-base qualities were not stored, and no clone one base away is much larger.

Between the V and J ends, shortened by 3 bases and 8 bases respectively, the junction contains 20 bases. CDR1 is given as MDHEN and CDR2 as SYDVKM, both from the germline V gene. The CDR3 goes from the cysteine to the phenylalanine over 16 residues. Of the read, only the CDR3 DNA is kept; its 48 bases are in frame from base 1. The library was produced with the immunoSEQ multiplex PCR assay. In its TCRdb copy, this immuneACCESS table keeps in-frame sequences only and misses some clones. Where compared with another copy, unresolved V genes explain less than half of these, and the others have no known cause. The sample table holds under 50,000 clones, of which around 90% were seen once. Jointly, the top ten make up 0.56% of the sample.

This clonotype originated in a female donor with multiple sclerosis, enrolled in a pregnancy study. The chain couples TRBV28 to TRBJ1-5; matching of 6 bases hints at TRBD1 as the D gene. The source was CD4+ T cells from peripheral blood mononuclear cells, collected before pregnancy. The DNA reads TGTGCCAGCAGTTTTAAGATGACAGGCCCTAGGAAGCCCCAGCATTTT. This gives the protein CASSFKMTGPRKPQHF.